This passage covers 7 T cell receptor beta chains from one sample sequenced in a study of cytomegalovirus exposure and HLA in healthy donors. PCR employed 60 Vbeta and 13 Jbeta primers. Clones were sequenced by immunoSEQ multiplex PCR, and TCRdb holds only the in-frame ones, with some missing. The sample carries fewer than 200,000 clones, 75% to 90% recorded once. Sequencing used PBMCs. Every receptor here comes from a human donor in good health.

This sequence joins TRBV27 and TRBJ1-4; 10 nucleotides match TRBD1. The germline CDR1 and CDR2 sequences are MNHEY and SMNVEV (reference sequence). The J segment lost 8 bases and the V segment lost 6 bases, leaving 6 bases of the junction unmatched. CDR3 size: 14 residues. The CDR3 DNA reads as TGTGCCAGCAGCTGGACAGGGGGAGGAGAAAAACTGTTTTTT. This sequence encodes CASSWTGGGEKLFF.

The V gene is TRBV6-1, the J gene TRBJ1-5; TRBD1 matches at 7 bases. Trimming at V came to 3 bases and at J to 6 bases, leaving 2 bases not matched to a gene. The CDR3 contains 13 residues. Germline CDR1 MNHNS, CDR2 SASEGT. The CDR3 protein is CASSERGRQPQHF. CDR3 nucleotides: TGTGCCAGCAGTGAGAGGGGGCGTCAGCCCCAGCATTTT.

This chain links TRBV18 with TRBJ1-2; D perhaps matches TRBD1 (5 bases). The germline CDR1 and CDR2 sequences are KGHSH and LQKENI. Trimming removed 2 bases from V and 6 bases from J, with 10 bases in between. The CDR3 consists of 13 residues. The DNA of the CDR3 is TGTGCCAGCTCACCAGAGACAGACCATGGCTACACCTTC. Protein: CASSPETDHGYTF.

This chain connects TRBV7-2 to TRBJ1-1; perhaps TRBD1 as D (5 bases). Germline values: CDR1 SGHTA, CDR2 FQGNSA. The length of the CDR3 is 16 residues. The germline V and J ends were trimmed by 4 bases and 3 bases, with 18 bases remaining between them. The CDR3 protein is CASSSPSFRADTEAFF. The CDR3 bases are TGTGCCAGCAGCTCGCCCTCATTCAGGGCGGACACTGAAGCTTTCTTT.

This chain links TRBV11-2 with TRBJ2-1; D is possibly TRBD2 (6 bases). Germline values: CDR1 SGHAT, CDR2 FQNNGV. The V gene lost 7 bases and the J gene lost 9 bases, with 16 bases spanning the gap. The CDR3 extends over 13 amino acids. The CDR3 DNA follows: TGTGCCAGCAATCGGGAGTCCAGAGGTGAGCAGTTCTTC. Residues: CASNRESRGEQFF. Looking up the rest from reference TRBV11-2 and TRBJ2-1 gives the full variable domain: EAGVAQSPRYKIIEKRQSVAFWCNPISGHATLYWYQQILGQGPKLLIQFQNNGVVDDSQLPKDRFSAERLKGVDSTLKIQPAKLEDSAVYLCASNRESRGEQFFGPGTRLTVL.

This chain connects TRBV11-1 to TRBJ1-2, with TRBD1 matching over 9 bases. This CDR3 region has 18 residues. V gave up 5 bases and J gave up 2 bases; unmatched junction bases: 15. Germline loops: CDR1 SGHAT, CDR2 FQDESV (reference sequence). The CDR3 DNA reads as TGTGCCAGCAGCCCCGACCGGACAGGGGAGTACGGCAACTATGGCTACACCTTC. It translates to CASSPDRTGEYGNYGYTF.

The V gene is TRBV7-2, the J gene TRBJ2-7; TRBD1 aligns across 10 bases. The CDR3 spans 15 residues. The junction had 10 bases not matched to a gene; V was cut back by 6 bases and J by 5 bases. Germline V CDR1 and CDR2: SGHTA, FQGNSA. CDR3 sequence reads: CASSLAGQGTDEQYF. For the CDR3, the DNA is TGTGCCAGCAGTCTCGCGGGACAGGGGACCGACGAGCAGTACTTC.